This T cell receptor (beta chain) was identified in a study of T-cell memory formation after mild COVID-19. Across the study: TCR clusters were largely donor specific.

The ends were cut back, 6 bases at V and 1 base at J, with 5 bases in the middle. Germline V CDR1 and CDR2: KGHDR, SFDVKD. The CDR3 spans 12 residues. Employing constant-segment primers, 5'RACE generated TCR alpha and TCR beta cDNA libraries bearing sample barcodes and UMIs. TCRdb analysed the 5' RACE reads with MiXCR anew, one entry per CDR3 protein. The sample yields some 440,000 distinct CDR3 sequences, approximately 25% seen once. The J gene is TRBJ1-1, the V gene TRBV24-1; D unresolved. The clonotype was recovered from an adult woman who had mild COVID-19 (a few samples of this study predate the infection). Cell type and time point are not known. What was sequenced was PBMCs or a T cell subset sorted from them (not recorded which). The CDR3 region has the DNA TGTGCCACCAGTCGGGGGAACACTGAAGCTTTCTTT. It codes for CATSRGNTEAFF.